This T cell receptor beta chain was captured in a study of blood T cell repertoires in COVID-19 (TCRdb year 2020). Regarding the study in general: Samples from collaborators originated in the United States, Italy and Spain and spanned both the acute and convalescent phases of COVID-19. The material from the prospective study consisted of cDNA or gDNA derived from T cells, B-cell-depleted T cells, or PBMCs. Subjects who had been exposed to COVID-19, were actively infected with it, or had recovered from it provided the deeply sampled blood TCRbeta repertoires that made up the dataset. The repertoires were released in a freely available public database intended as a resource for research on the immune response to SARS-CoV-2. The samples were drawn from two sources: the first 160 participants of the ongoing ImmuneRACE study, and some 1,300 subjects contributed by 6 global collaborators. Sample metadata almost always included a de-identified subject ID, COVID-19 status, age in years and sex. Where HLA class I and class II types were available, the types were taken from metadata supplied by the sample provider, not from assay-based typing.

The germline V gene (reference sequence) specifies MNHEY as CDR1 and SMNVEV as CDR2. V trim: 6 bases; J trim: 3 bases; unmatched bases: 5. The CDR3 runs 14 residues from the cysteine to the phenylalanine. Here the CDR3 DNA is all that survives: 42 bases in frame from base 1. Overall study outcomes, separate from this receptor: The amount of clinical and demographic metadata varied by source and participant and was provided uncurated.

TCRbeta CDR3 regions were amplified from genomic DNA using the immunoSEQ Assay, a bias-controlled multiplex PCR. In the paper's pipeline: The number of nucleated cells in each sample was estimated by amplification of reference gene primers within the assay. To quantify the absolute abundance of each unique TCRbeta CDR3 rearrangement, sequence reads were collapsed and filtered. For each sample, productive Simpson clonality was calculated as the square root of Simpson's diversity index over productive rearrangements. The immuneACCESS repertoire file appears here via TCRdb, limited to in-frame rearrangements. These files lack a portion of the clones; in checked studies, under half of the deficit traces to unresolved V genes, and the cause of the others is not known. The DNA was the basis for D and trimming; V, J and clone size are from that table. This sample holds about 350,000 clones; roughly 87% were observed only once. The ten largest clones add up to roughly 1% of the sample.

Of note for this clone: What this receptor recognizes is not known. No per-base quality is available; no much larger clone lies one base away.

In the prospective study, participants were about 18 to 100 years old, resided in approximately 22 geographic areas of the United States, and were enrolled through a virtual design. To assign participants to cohorts, the prospective study relied on clinical history that participants themselves reported in a screening survey and a study questionnaire. Recovered participants in ImmuneRACE Cohort 3 were defined as having two consecutive negative NP/OP PCR tests, clearance from a healthcare professional, or resolution of symptoms. In the prospective study, mobile phlebotomists collected whole blood, serum and a nasopharyngeal or oropharyngeal swab from each participant. Participants in the prospective study had the option to provide additional blood draws and questionnaires over a roughly 2-month period. Before DNA extraction, blood samples from the prospective study were shipped at room temperature or frozen.

The sequence derives from a woman between 25 and 40 years old who had recovered from COVID-19. What was sequenced was PBMCs or T cells enriched from blood (not recorded which). This sequence uses TRBV27 and TRBJ2-7, with TRBD1 identical over 10 junction bases. The nucleotide sequence is TGTGCCAGCAGATACCGGGACAGGGGCTACGAGCAGTACTTC. Translated, this is CASRYRDRGYEQYF.